This TCR beta chain was sequenced in a study of blood T cell repertoires in COVID-19. The V end was cut by 8 bases, the J end by 5 bases, with 12 bases between. CDR1 is MDHEN and CDR2 is SYDVKM in the germline V gene. The CDR3 totals 12 residues. Measured with immunoSEQ multiplex PCR; TCRdb has only the in-frame clones, and not every one. Of a few hundred thousand clones in the sample, roughly 91% were seen once. The TCR originated in a man in his late teens or twenties who had recovered from COVID-19. This chain uses TRBV28 with TRBJ1-1; no clear D. Sequencing was performed on PBMCs or T cells enriched from blood (not recorded which). The chain's CDR3 is CASGPQWTEAFF. The CDR3 nucleotides read TGTGCCAGCGGCCCCCAGTGGACTGAAGCTTTCTTT. Filled out from reference TRBV28 and TRBJ1-1, the complete variable domain reads DVKVTQSSRYLVKRTGEKVFLECVQDMDHENMFWYRQDPGLGLRLIYFSYDVKMKEKGDIPEGYSVSREKKERFSLILESASTNQTSMYLCASGPQWTEAFFGQGTRLTVV.